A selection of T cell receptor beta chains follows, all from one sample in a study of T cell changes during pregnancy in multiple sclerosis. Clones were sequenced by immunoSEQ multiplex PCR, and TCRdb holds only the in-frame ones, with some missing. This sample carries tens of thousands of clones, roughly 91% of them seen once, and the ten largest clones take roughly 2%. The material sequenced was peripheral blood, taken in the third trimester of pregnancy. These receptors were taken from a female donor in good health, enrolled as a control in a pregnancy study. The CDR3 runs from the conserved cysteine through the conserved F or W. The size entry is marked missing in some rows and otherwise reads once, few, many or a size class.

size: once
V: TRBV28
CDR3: CASSFRTGWHQPQHF

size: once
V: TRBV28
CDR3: CASSLTGLAAYEQYF

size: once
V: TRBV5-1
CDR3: CASRVERGVYEQYF

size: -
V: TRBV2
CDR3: CASGSAVSTDTQYF

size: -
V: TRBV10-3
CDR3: CAISEWAGATNTEAFF

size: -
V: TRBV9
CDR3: CASSALSGSGINIQYF

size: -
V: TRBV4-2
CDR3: CASSQTDRPAPKHSPLHF

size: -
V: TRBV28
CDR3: CASISGSQADTQYF

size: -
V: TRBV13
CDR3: CASSYALFGQSPMNTEAFF

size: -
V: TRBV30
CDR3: CAWRGTAPGNTIYF

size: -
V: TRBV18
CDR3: CASSPRRTGSYEQYF

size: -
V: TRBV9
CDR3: CASSVQGATNEKLFF

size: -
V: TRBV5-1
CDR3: CASSPSSRGYTDTQYF

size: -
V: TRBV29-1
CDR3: CSVGGGPGYGYTF

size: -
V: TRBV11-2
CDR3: CASSFLDSSYNEQFF

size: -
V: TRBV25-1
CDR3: CASSETWTGRSTDTQYF

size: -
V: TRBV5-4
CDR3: CASSFVRLAGGNEQFF

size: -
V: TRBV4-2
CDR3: CASSPTGTSFLLQETQYF

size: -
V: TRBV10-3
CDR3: CATHPGGAETQYF

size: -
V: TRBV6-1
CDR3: CASSEGLVYNEQFF

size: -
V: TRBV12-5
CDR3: CASARTGERIDTQYF

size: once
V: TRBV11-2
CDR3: CASRGLAGPSYNEQFF

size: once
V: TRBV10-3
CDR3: CAISEKGAEGTEAFF

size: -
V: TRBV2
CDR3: CASSEQGRQPQHF

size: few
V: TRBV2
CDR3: CASSPGQGAYEKLFF

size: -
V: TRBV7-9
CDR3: CASSLLGQGEGYGYTF

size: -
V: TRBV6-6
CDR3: CASRRNRANYGYTF

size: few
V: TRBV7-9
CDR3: CASSLGQGLNIQYF

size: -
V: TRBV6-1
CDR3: CASNSGEQETQYF

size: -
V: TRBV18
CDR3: CASSQDRVNSPLHF

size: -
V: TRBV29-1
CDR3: CSVGTSGRLEQYF